This T cell receptor (beta chain) came from a study of T cell responses to AZD1222 COVID-19 vaccine. Assay used: immunoSEQ multiplex PCR; TCRdb lists only in-frame clones, some missing. The data show 180,000 or so clones, about 93% seen once. This CDR3 has 13 amino acids. CDR1 and CDR2 (germline): SGHRS, YFSETQ. With 4 bases removed from V and 8 bases from J, the gap between germline ends came to 15 bases. J is TRBJ1-2 and V is TRBV5-1; the D gene is possibly TRBD1 (5 bases). This material consisted of peripheral blood, taken 28 days after the second AZD1222 dose. The receptor was isolated from an adult who received the AZD1222 COVID-19 vaccine. CDR3 protein: CASSLGTKEGYTF. The CDR3, as DNA: TGCGCCAGCAGCCTAGGGACCAAGGAAGGCTACACCTTC.